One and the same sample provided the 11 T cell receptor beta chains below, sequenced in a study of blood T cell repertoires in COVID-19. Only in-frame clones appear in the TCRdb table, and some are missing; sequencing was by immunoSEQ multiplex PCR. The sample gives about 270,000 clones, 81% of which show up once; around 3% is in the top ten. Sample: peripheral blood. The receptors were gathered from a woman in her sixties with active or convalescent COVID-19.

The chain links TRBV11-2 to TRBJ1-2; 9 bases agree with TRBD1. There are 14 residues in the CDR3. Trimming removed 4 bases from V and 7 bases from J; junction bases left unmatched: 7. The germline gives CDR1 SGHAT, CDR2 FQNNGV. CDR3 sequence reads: CASSSQGAGSGYTF. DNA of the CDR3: TGTGCCAGCAGCTCACAGGGGGCGGGTAGTGGCTACACCTTC.

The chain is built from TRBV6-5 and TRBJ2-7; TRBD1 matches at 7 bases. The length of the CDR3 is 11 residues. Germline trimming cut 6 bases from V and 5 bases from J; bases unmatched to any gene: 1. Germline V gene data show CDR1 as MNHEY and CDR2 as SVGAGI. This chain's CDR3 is CASSDRDEQYF. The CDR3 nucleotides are TGTGCCAGCAGCGACAGGGACGAGCAGTACTTC.

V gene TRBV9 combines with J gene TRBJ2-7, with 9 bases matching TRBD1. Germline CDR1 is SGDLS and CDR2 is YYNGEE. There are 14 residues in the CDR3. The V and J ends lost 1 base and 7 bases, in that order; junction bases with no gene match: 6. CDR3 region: CASSVFTGGEEQYF. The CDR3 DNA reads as TGTGCCAGCAGCGTATTCACAGGGGGCGAAGAGCAGTACTTC.

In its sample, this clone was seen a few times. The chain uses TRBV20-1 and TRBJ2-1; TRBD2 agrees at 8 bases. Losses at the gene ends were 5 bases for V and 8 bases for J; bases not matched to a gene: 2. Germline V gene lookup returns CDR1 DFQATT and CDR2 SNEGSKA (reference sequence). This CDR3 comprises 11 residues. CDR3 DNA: TGCAGTGCTTCTAGCGGGCATGAGCAGTTCTTC. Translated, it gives CSASSGHEQFF.

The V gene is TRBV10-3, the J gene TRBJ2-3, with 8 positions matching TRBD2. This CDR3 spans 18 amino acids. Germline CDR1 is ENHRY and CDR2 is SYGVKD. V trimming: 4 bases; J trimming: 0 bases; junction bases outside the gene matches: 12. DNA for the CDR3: TGTGCCATCAGTGCCGGGGCGGGGGGTTCCACTAGCACAGATACGCAGTATTTT. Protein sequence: CAISAGAGGSTSTDTQYF.

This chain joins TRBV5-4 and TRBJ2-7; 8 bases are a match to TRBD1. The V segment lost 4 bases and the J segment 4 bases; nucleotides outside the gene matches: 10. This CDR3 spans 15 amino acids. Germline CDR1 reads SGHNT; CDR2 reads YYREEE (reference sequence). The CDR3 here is CASSVKQGARYEQYF. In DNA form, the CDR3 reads TGTGCCAGCAGCGTGAAGCAGGGGGCGAGATACGAGCAGTACTTC.

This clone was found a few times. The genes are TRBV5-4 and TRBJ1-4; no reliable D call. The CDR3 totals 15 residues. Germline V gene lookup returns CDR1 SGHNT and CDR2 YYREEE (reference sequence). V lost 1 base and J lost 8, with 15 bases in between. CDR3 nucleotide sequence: TGTGCCAGCAGCTTGAGCGGGAGGAGAGAAGAAAAACTGTTTTTT. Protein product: CASSLSGRREEKLFF.

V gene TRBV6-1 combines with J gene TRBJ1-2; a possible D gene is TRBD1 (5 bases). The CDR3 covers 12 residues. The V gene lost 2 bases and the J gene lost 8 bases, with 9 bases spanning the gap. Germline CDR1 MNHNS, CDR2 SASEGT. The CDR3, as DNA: TGTGCCAGCAGTGAAACAGGAAGGGGCTACACCTTC. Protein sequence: CASSETGRGYTF.

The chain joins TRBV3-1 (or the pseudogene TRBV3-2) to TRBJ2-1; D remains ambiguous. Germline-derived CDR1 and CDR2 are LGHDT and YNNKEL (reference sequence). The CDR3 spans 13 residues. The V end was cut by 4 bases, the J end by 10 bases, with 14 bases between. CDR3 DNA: TGTGCCAGCAGCCCCCTTCGGTTAAAGGAGCAGTTCTTC. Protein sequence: CASSPLRLKEQFF.

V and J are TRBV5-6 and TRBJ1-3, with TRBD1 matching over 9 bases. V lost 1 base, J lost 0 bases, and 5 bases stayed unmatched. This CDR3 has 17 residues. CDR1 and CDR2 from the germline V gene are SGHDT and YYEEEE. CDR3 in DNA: TGTGCCAGCAGCTTGAAGGGACAGGGCGGCTCTGGAAACACCATATATTTT. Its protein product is CASSLKGQGGSGNTIYF.

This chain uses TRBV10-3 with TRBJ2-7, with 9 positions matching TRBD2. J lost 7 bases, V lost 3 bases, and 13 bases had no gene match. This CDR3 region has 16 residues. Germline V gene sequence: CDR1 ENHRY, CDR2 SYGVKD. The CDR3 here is CAISDPPGGGAREQYF. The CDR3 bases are TGTGCCATCAGTGATCCCCCAGGCGGGGGGGCGAGGGAGCAGTACTTC.